A single sample gave rise to the 12 T cell receptor beta chains below, sequenced in a study of regulatory T cells in long-lasting Graves disease. Combining iRepertoire HTBI primers with Arm-PCR of CDR3 regions, the authors built TCR beta libraries. TCRdb called the multiplex PCR reads again in MiXCR, with one record for every CDR3 protein. The data show around 400,000 distinct CDR3 sequences, 21% seen once. Time point defined: persistent/refractory GD, antithyroid drugs over 5 years with positive TRAb. Scientists built the TCR library using RNA that was extracted from PBMCs. Here the sequenced sample was peripheral blood mononuclear cells (PBMCs), taken when the disease was refractory, from a patient treated with antithyroid drugs. All receptors come from a female donor with Graves disease.

This clonotype was detected many times. The chain employs TRBV9 and TRBJ1-1; D ambiguous. The V end lost 0 bases, the J end lost 3 bases, and 6 bases lay between the germline ends. The CDR3 extends over 13 amino acids. In germline, CDR1 is SGDLS, CDR2 YYNGEE. The CDR3 DNA is TGTGCCAGCAGCGTAGCGGAGGACACTGAAGCTTTCTTT. Protein product: CASSVAEDTEAFF.

This clonotype showed up many times. CDR3 sequence: CASTPRIRWNTGELFF. The CDR3 nucleotides read TGTGCCAGTACCCCTCGGATAAGGTGGAACACCGGGGAGCTGTTTTTT. This chain joins TRBV19 and TRBJ2-2; D gene uncertain. In germline, CDR1 is LNHDA, CDR2 SQIVND (reference sequence). Between the trimmed V and J ends, which lost 7 bases and 1 base, there was a span of 16 bases. The CDR3 has 16 amino acids.

V gene TRBV6-5 combines with J gene TRBJ1-2, with D possibly being TRBD1 (5 bases). Germline CDR1 reads MNHEY; CDR2 reads SVGAGI. This CDR3 contains 14 residues. Trimming stripped 2 bases from V and 4 bases from J, with 11 bases between. The chain's CDR3 is CASSYQGGVYGYTF. DNA for the CDR3: TGTGCCAGCAGTTACCAGGGAGGGGTCTATGGCTACACCTTC.

This clonotype showed up just a few times. This rearrangement joins TRBV30 to TRBJ2-7; D uncertain. The CDR3 length is 13 residues. Germline V CDR1 and CDR2: GTSNPN, SVGIG (reference sequence). Trimming stripped 2 bases from V and 6 bases from J, with 14 bases between. CDR3 coding DNA: TGTGCCTGGAGTAGTAGTTTTCGCCCCGAGCAGTACTTC. Residues: CAWSSSFRPEQYF.

Note on this clonotype: It is likely a read error, because the conserved phenylalanine at the end of the CDR3 is missing. V and J are TRBV12-3 or TRBV12-4 and TRBJ2-7; D uncertain. CDR3 size: 13 residues. The ends were cut back, 4 bases at V and 5 bases at J, with 12 bases in the middle. CDR3 coding DNA: TGTGCCAGCAGTTCAATAGGGCGCCACGAGCAGTACCTC. Translated, it gives CASSSIGRHEQYL.

This clonotype was recorded once. This chain joins TRBV12-3 or TRBV12-4 and TRBJ2-7, with D possibly matching TRBD2 (5 bases). This CDR3 is built from 13 residues. Trimming stripped 5 bases from V and 5 bases from J, with 13 bases between. The CDR3 DNA is TGTGCCAGCAGTCCAGCGGTTCAGGACGAGCAGTACTTC. Its protein product is CASSPAVQDEQYF.

This clonotype was seen ten or more times. The CDR3 sequence is CASSPQYF. CDR3 DNA sequence: TGTGCCAGCAGTCCCCAGTACTTC. The V and J genes are TRBV27 and TRBJ2-7; no firm D call. V was pared by 5 bases and J by 10 bases, with 3 bases between. From germline, CDR1 is MNHEY and CDR2 SMNVEV (reference sequence). The CDR3 is made up of 8 amino acids.

The genes are TRBV24-1 and TRBJ2-2, with 10 nucleotides matching TRBD2. Germline V gives CDR1 KGHDR, CDR2 SFDVKD. J was trimmed by 1 base and V by 3 bases; bases with no gene match: 4. The CDR3 has 17 amino acids. The CDR3: CATSDIGLAENTGELFF. The CDR3 DNA reads as TGTGCCACCAGTGATATAGGACTAGCGGAGAACACCGGGGAGCTGTTTTTT.

There are many counts of this clonotype. V is TRBV28 and J is TRBJ1-1; tentatively, D is TRBD1 (5 bases). V was shortened by 5 bases and J by 8 bases, with 15 bases between the two germline ends. CDR1 is MDHEN, CDR2 SYDVKM, per germline. The CDR3 has 13 residues. The DNA for the CDR3 is TGTGCCAGCAGTAACCCGGGCAGGGCCGAAGCTTTCTTT. This gives the protein CASSNPGRAEAFF.

This clonotype has at least ten counts. The genes are TRBV28 and TRBJ1-2, with D possibly matching TRBD1 (5 bases). This CDR3 is built from 19 residues. The V end lost 2 bases, the J end lost 3 bases, and 25 bases lay between the germline ends. Per germline, CDR1 MDHEN and CDR2 SYDVKM. CDR3: CASSLRSGHRSVRDYGYTF. CDR3 DNA: TGTGCCAGCAGTTTACGTAGCGGTCACAGGAGTGTAAGGGACTATGGCTACACCTTC.

The chain links TRBV9 to TRBJ2-1; 9 bases align to TRBD2. The CDR3 is 15 residues long. The V and J ends lost 4 bases and 7 bases, in that order; junction bases with no gene match: 9. Germline-derived CDR1 and CDR2 are SGDLS and YYNGEE. The CDR3 DNA is TGTGCCAGCAGCTTTAGCGGGAGCGTTAGGAATGAGCAGTTCTTC. Translation: CASSFSGSVRNEQFF.

This clonotype has a count of ten or more. The chain employs TRBV20-1 and TRBJ1-1; D possibly corresponds to TRBD1 (5 bases). This CDR3 has 13 residues. With 7 bases removed from V and 0 bases from J, the gap between germline ends came to 12 bases. The germline V gene encodes CDR1 DFQATT and CDR2 SNEGSKA (reference sequence). This CDR3 is CSVTAYMNTEAFF. The CDR3, as DNA: TGCAGTGTGACAGCCTATATGAACACTGAAGCTTTCTTT.